The clone carrying this T cell receptor (beta chain) appeared many times. Its antigen is still unknown. V was trimmed by 6 bases and J by 0 bases, leaving 24 bases between them. Germline values: CDR1 MDHEN, CDR2 SYDVKM. The CDR3 spans 18 residues. This entry belongs to a study of regulatory T cells in long-lasting Graves disease. Study observations and caveats: Study of thyroid tissue was not done, with only peripheral blood studied.

Time point denoted: newly diagnosed GD, antithyroid drugs for less than 3 months. There was RNA extracted from PBMCs, and the TCR library was made from it. Investigators prepared the TCR beta libraries by applying iRepertoire HTBI primers and Arm-PCR of CDR3 regions. MiXCR, run by TCRdb on the multiplex PCR reads, gives a single entry per CDR3 protein. The sample holds approximately 300,000 distinct CDR3 sequences; 15% to 20% are singletons and the top ten take 38%. Sequencing used peripheral blood mononuclear cells (PBMCs), obtained at new diagnosis, from a patient treated with antithyroid drugs. This clonotype was sampled from a female donor with Graves disease. The chain uses TRBV28 and TRBJ2-7; no clear D. The CDR3 loop reads CASSPPPAGLLSSYEQYF. In DNA, the CDR3 is TGTGCCAGCAGCCCTCCTCCCGCCGGGCTCCTCTCCTCCTACGAGCAGTACTTC. Looking up the rest from reference TRBV28 and TRBJ2-7 gives the full variable domain: DVKVTQSSRYLVKRTGEKVFLECVQDMDHENMFWYRQDPGLGLRLIYFSYDVKMKEKGDIPEGYSVSREKKERFSLILESASTNQTSMYLCASSPPPAGLLSSYEQYFGPGTRLTVT.